This TCR beta chain is drawn from a study of blood T cells in healthy people across ages. Findings and caveats of the study: The fall in TCR beta diversity per million T cells was roughly linear with age.

Combining a sample-barcoded 5' primer with a J-beta primer mix, a second PCR ran for roughly 6 to 11 cycles. Each TCR beta cDNA got a 12-nucleotide random molecular identifier. Via MiXCR, TCRdb re-called the 5' RACE reads, giving one row per CDR3 protein. This table holds 650,000 to 950,000 distinct CDR3 sequences, approximately 44% found once. The people who gave samples were healthy Caucasians from Russia, aged roughly 6 to 90. Extraction yielded at least 6 micrograms of total RNA per sample. About this clonotype: Its antigen remains unidentified.

The clonotype comes from a man aged 55 to 69 in good health. The sequenced material came from blood.

This CDR3 reads CASSPMAGEETQYF. The DNA for the CDR3 is TGTGCCAGCAGCCCGATGGCAGGGGAGGAGACCCAGTACTTC. V usage is TRBV7-2 and J usage is TRBJ2-5; D is possibly TRBD1 (6 bases). Germline-derived CDR1 and CDR2 are SGHTA and FQGNSA. Trimming removed 5 bases at V and 5 bases at J, with 15 bases between. This CDR3 region has 14 residues.